This TCR beta chain was sequenced during a study of control samples from healthy donors and cancer patients. CDR3 length equals 16 residues. Germline V lookup: CDR1 MNHNS, CDR2 SASEGT. With V trimmed by 1 base and J by 1 base, 4 bases remained unmatched. This table comes from immunoSEQ multiplex PCR, and its TCRdb copy is limited to in-frame clones, with some not included. The table lists about 160,000 clones, under 96% of them singletons. The specimen was blood. This sequence was found in a woman aged 25-40 years in good health. This chain joins TRBV6-1 and TRBJ1-5; 7 positions match TRBD1. The CDR3 loop is CASSEVPGQSNQPQHF. For the CDR3, the DNA is TGTGCCAGCAGTGAAGTCCCGGGACAGAGCAATCAGCCCCAGCATTTT.